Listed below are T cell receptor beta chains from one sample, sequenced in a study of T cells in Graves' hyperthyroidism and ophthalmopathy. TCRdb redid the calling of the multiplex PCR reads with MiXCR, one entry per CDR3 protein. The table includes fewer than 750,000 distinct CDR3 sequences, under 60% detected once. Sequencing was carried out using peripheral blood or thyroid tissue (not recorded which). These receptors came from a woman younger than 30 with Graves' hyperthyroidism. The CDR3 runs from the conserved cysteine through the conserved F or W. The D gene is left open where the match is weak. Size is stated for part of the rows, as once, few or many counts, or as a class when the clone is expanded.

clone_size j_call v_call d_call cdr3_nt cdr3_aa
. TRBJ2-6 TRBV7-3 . TGTGCCAGCCGGGGCCGCGGCTCCGCCTACGTCCTGACTTTC CASRGRGSAYVLTF
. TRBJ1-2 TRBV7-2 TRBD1 TGTGCCACCGCGGACAGGGGGACGCTTAACTATGGCTACACCTTC CATADRGTLNYGYTF
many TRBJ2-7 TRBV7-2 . TGTGCCAGCAGCTTAAGTCGCACGTCCTACGAGCAGTACTTC CASSLSRTSYEQYF
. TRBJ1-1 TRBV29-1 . TGCAGCTTGGCGGAGGTATCGAACACTGAAGCTTTCTTT CSLAEVSNTEAFF
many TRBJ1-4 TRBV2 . TGTGCCAGCAACTTGTCCCCCAGAGAAAAACTGTTTTTT CASNLSPREKLFF
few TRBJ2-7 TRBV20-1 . TGCAGTGCTAGAGCGCCGAGCTCCTACGAGCAGTACTTC CSARAPSSYEQYF
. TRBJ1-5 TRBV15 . TGTGCCACCAGCAGAGATGGTAGGGACCTGGGGGCCCAGCATTTT CATSRDGRDLGAQHF
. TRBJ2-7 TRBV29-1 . TGCAGCGCCACCGGGACTGCCAACTACGAGCAGTACTTC CSATGTANYEQYF
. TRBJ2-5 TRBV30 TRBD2 TGTGCCTGGAGTACTACTAGCGGACAAGAGACCCAGTACTTC CAWSTTSGQETQYF
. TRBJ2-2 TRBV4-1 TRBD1 TGCGCCAGCACCTTGGGGGGACAGGGGCGCACCGGGGAGCTGTCTTGG CASTLGGQGRTGELSW
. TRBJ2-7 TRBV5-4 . TGTGCCAGCAGCTTGGCCGGGACATCATATTACGAGCAGTACTTC CASSLAGTSYYEQYF
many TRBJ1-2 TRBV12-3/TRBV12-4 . TGTGCCAGCAGTGACCAGGGGCAGAATGGCTACACCTTC CASSDQGQNGYTF
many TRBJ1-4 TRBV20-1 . TGCAGTGCTAGAGTGGCAGTTGAAGAAAAACTGTTTTTT CSARVAVEEKLFF
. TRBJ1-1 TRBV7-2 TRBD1 TGTGCCAGCAGCCTAGAGGACAGGGGAGGTGGTAACACTGAAGCTTTCTTT CASSLEDRGGGNTEAFF
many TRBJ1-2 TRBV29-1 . TGCAGCGTTTCCCACGGGAGGTCCTACTATGGCTACACCTTC CSVSHGRSYYGYTF
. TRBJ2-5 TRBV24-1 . TGTGCCACCAGTGACCCCGGACATTCGTACCAAGAGACCCAGTACTTC CATSDPGHSYQETQYF
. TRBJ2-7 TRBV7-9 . TGTGCCAGCAGCTTAGTTACTGGAACCTACAATGAGCAGTACTTC CASSLVTGTYNEQYF